The rows below give T cell receptor beta chains drawn from one sample of a study of T cells after yellow fever vaccination. TCRdb re-called the 5' RACE reads with MiXCR, one entry per CDR3 protein. The table has around 46,000 distinct CDR3 sequences, 6.8% seen once; the top ten hold around 16%. Sequencing used CD8+ T cells not binding an NS4B(214-222) dextramer, sorted from PBMCs, obtained 45 days after the yellow fever booster vaccination. The receptors come from a man aged 25-45 years who received the YFV17D yellow fever vaccine. CDR3s include the opening cysteine and the closing phenylalanine or tryptophan. Each record gives: D gene, J gene, clone size, V gene, CDR3 protein, CDR3 DNA. A D gene is named only where the DNA matches it firmly. Not every row has a clone size; where given, it reads once, few, many or a size class.

d_call: -
j_call: TRBJ2-7
clone_size: few
v_call: TRBV3-1
cdr3_aa: CASSQDNWVSYEQYF
cdr3_nt: TGTGCCAGCAGCCAAGATAATTGGGTTTCCTACGAGCAGTACTTC

d_call: -
j_call: TRBJ2-1
clone_size: many
v_call: TRBV11-2
cdr3_aa: CASSPPRNEQFF
cdr3_nt: TGTGCCAGCAGCCCGCCCAGGAATGAGCAGTTCTTC

d_call: -
j_call: TRBJ2-7
clone_size: many
v_call: TRBV29-1
cdr3_aa: CSVGGGVTYEQYF
cdr3_nt: TGCAGCGTTGGAGGGGGAGTAACCTACGAGCAGTACTTC

d_call: -
j_call: TRBJ1-2
clone_size: many
v_call: TRBV4-3
cdr3_aa: CASSPAEGSYGYTF
cdr3_nt: TGCGCCAGCAGCCCGGCCGAGGGCTCCTATGGCTACACCTTC

d_call: -
j_call: TRBJ2-3
clone_size: few
v_call: TRBV20-1
cdr3_aa: CSATPLGTGLGDTQYF
cdr3_nt: TGCAGTGCTACACCGCTAGGGACGGGGCTTGGGGATACGCAGTATTTT

d_call: -
j_call: TRBJ2-7
clone_size: many
v_call: TRBV5-6
cdr3_aa: CASSYPGPYEQYF
cdr3_nt: TGTGCCAGCAGCTACCCGGGACCCTACGAGCAGTACTTC

d_call: -
j_call: TRBJ2-7
clone_size: many
v_call: TRBV5-5
cdr3_aa: CASSLNGAYEQYF
cdr3_nt: TGTGCCAGCAGCTTGAATGGGGCCTACGAGCAGTACTTC

d_call: -
j_call: TRBJ1-1
clone_size: many
v_call: TRBV12-3/TRBV12-4
cdr3_aa: CASSPTSANTEAFF
cdr3_nt: TGTGCCAGCAGCCCGACCTCAGCGAACACTGAAGCTTTCTTT

d_call: -
j_call: TRBJ1-5
clone_size: many
v_call: TRBV25-1
cdr3_aa: CASSALAGNQPQHF
cdr3_nt: TGTGCCAGCAGTGCCCTGGCTGGGAATCAGCCCCAGCATTTT

d_call: TRBD2
j_call: TRBJ2-3
clone_size: many
v_call: TRBV4-3
cdr3_aa: CASSFLLAGDGGDTQYF
cdr3_nt: TGCGCCAGCAGCTTCCTACTAGCGGGAGATGGGGGGGATACGCAGTATTTT

d_call: -
j_call: TRBJ2-3
clone_size: many
v_call: TRBV7-9
cdr3_aa: CASMKARTDTQYF
cdr3_nt: TGTGCCAGCATGAAGGCACGCACAGATACGCAGTATTTT

d_call: -
j_call: TRBJ2-3
clone_size: many
v_call: TRBV7-8
cdr3_aa: CASSPTSVPDTQYF
cdr3_nt: TGTGCCAGCAGCCCGACCAGCGTTCCAGATACGCAGTATTTT

d_call: -
j_call: TRBJ2-5
clone_size: many
v_call: TRBV20-1
cdr3_aa: CSARGFQETQYF
cdr3_nt: TGCAGTGCTAGAGGCTTCCAAGAGACCCAGTACTTC

d_call: -
j_call: TRBJ1-5
clone_size: few
v_call: TRBV11-2
cdr3_aa: CASSATLTGGVNQPQHF
cdr3_nt: TGTGCCAGCAGCGCGACTCTGACAGGCGGGGTGAATCAGCCCCAGCATTTT

d_call: -
j_call: TRBJ1-1
clone_size: many
v_call: TRBV6-4
cdr3_aa: CASSDSGTGSTEAFF
cdr3_nt: TGTGCCAGCAGTGACTCAGGCACAGGAAGCACTGAAGCTTTCTTT

d_call: -
j_call: TRBJ2-1
clone_size: many
v_call: TRBV27
cdr3_aa: CASSLFPQGLSYNEQFF
cdr3_nt: TGTGCCAGCAGTTTATTCCCCCAGGGGCTATCCTACAATGAGCAGTTCTTC

d_call: -
j_call: TRBJ2-1
clone_size: many
v_call: TRBV14
cdr3_aa: CAILLGSEQFF
cdr3_nt: TGTGCCATCCTCCTTGGCTCAGAGCAGTTCTTC

d_call: TRBD1
j_call: TRBJ1-5
clone_size: many
v_call: TRBV2
cdr3_aa: CASVRGNNQPQHF
cdr3_nt: TGTGCCAGCGTCAGGGGGAATAATCAGCCCCAGCATTTT

d_call: -
j_call: TRBJ2-7
clone_size: many
v_call: TRBV19
cdr3_aa: CASSILGVDEQYF
cdr3_nt: TGTGCCAGTAGTATCCTCGGGGTCGACGAGCAGTACTTC

d_call: -
j_call: TRBJ2-5
clone_size: many
v_call: TRBV10-3
cdr3_aa: CAISEPSGVQETQYF
cdr3_nt: TGTGCCATCAGTGAGCCTTCGGGGGTCCAAGAGACCCAGTACTTC

d_call: TRBD2
j_call: TRBJ2-7
clone_size: many
v_call: TRBV4-3
cdr3_aa: CASSQAGGSNYEQYF
cdr3_nt: TGCGCCAGCAGCCAAGCGGGAGGGAGTAACTACGAGCAGTACTTC

d_call: TRBD1
j_call: TRBJ2-7
clone_size: many
v_call: TRBV5-1
cdr3_aa: CASSAETGAYEQYF
cdr3_nt: TGCGCCAGCAGCGCGGAGACAGGGGCGTACGAGCAGTACTTC

d_call: TRBD1
j_call: TRBJ2-7
clone_size: many
v_call: TRBV5-6
cdr3_aa: CASSYPGQTYEQYF
cdr3_nt: TGTGCCAGCAGCTACCCGGGACAGACCTACGAGCAGTACTTC

d_call: TRBD2
j_call: TRBJ2-3
clone_size: many
v_call: TRBV6-5
cdr3_aa: CASSPLAGGPTDTQYF
cdr3_nt: TGTGCCAGCAGTCCCCTAGCGGGAGGGCCCACAGATACGCAGTATTTT

d_call: -
j_call: TRBJ2-1
clone_size: -
v_call: TRBV7-9
cdr3_aa: CASSLGGPGTKFF
cdr3_nt: TGTGCCAGCAGCTTAGGGGGTCCCGGGACGAAGTTCTTC

d_call: TRBD2
j_call: TRBJ2-1
clone_size: many
v_call: TRBV24-1
cdr3_aa: CATSDFTGGGEQFF
cdr3_nt: TGTGCCACCAGTGATTTTACGGGGGGAGGTGAGCAGTTCTTC

d_call: TRBD2
j_call: TRBJ2-1
clone_size: many
v_call: TRBV7-9
cdr3_aa: CASSLASSGTFF
cdr3_nt: TGTGCCAGCAGCTTAGCCTCTAGCGGGACGTTCTTC

d_call: -
j_call: TRBJ2-5
clone_size: -
v_call: TRBV9
cdr3_aa: CASSVFVGDKETQYF
cdr3_nt: TGTGCCAGCAGCGTATTCGTTGGGGATAAAGAGACCCAGTACTTC

d_call: -
j_call: TRBJ1-2
clone_size: many
v_call: TRBV5-1
cdr3_aa: CASSLAVSESSYGYTF
cdr3_nt: TGCGCCAGCAGCTTGGCTGTGTCAGAATCCTCCTATGGCTACACCTTC

d_call: TRBD2
j_call: TRBJ2-1
clone_size: many
v_call: TRBV3-1
cdr3_aa: CASSPGLADNEQFF
cdr3_nt: TGTGCCAGCAGCCCCGGACTAGCGGACAATGAGCAGTTCTTC

d_call: -
j_call: TRBJ2-1
clone_size: many
v_call: TRBV7-2
cdr3_aa: CASSLDLEQFF
cdr3_nt: TGTGCCAGCAGCTTAGATCTGGAGCAGTTCTTC

d_call: -
j_call: TRBJ2-7
clone_size: many
v_call: TRBV6-6
cdr3_aa: CASSTGAFYEQYF
cdr3_nt: TGTGCCAGCAGTACCGGGGCCTTCTACGAGCAGTACTTC

d_call: TRBD2
j_call: TRBJ2-1
clone_size: many
v_call: TRBV13
cdr3_aa: CAKGTSGSIFF
cdr3_nt: TGTGCCAAAGGGACTAGCGGGAGTATATTCTTC

d_call: TRBD2
j_call: TRBJ2-1
clone_size: many
v_call: TRBV12-3/TRBV12-4
cdr3_aa: CASSPGGAGADEQFF
cdr3_nt: TGTGCCAGCAGCCCGGGGGGAGCGGGAGCTGATGAGCAGTTCTTC

d_call: TRBD1
j_call: TRBJ1-5
clone_size: few
v_call: TRBV11-2
cdr3_aa: CASSPTYGTGRDQPQHF
cdr3_nt: TGTGCCAGCAGCCCAACATATGGGACAGGGAGGGATCAGCCCCAGCATTTT

d_call: TRBD1
j_call: TRBJ2-7
clone_size: few
v_call: TRBV18
cdr3_aa: CASSPPGQGLYEQYF
cdr3_nt: TGTGCCAGCTCACCACCGGGACAGGGGTTGTACGAGCAGTACTTC

d_call: -
j_call: TRBJ2-2
clone_size: many
v_call: TRBV27
cdr3_aa: CASSYGHQGGELFF
cdr3_nt: TGTGCCAGCAGTTACGGACACCAGGGCGGGGAGCTGTTTTTT

d_call: -
j_call: TRBJ2-7
clone_size: many
v_call: TRBV7-9
cdr3_aa: CASSPLAGEQYF
cdr3_nt: TGTGCCAGCAGCCCCCTAGCCGGGGAGCAGTACTTC

d_call: TRBD2
j_call: TRBJ2-7
clone_size: many
v_call: TRBV27
cdr3_aa: CASSSGLNSYEQYF
cdr3_nt: TGTGCCAGCAGTTCGGGACTAAATTCCTACGAGCAGTACTTC

d_call: TRBD2
j_call: TRBJ2-3
clone_size: many
v_call: TRBV24-1
cdr3_aa: CATSDPGLAGTDTQYF
cdr3_nt: TGTGCCACCAGTGACCCGGGACTAGCGGGTACAGATACGCAGTATTTT

d_call: -
j_call: TRBJ2-1
clone_size: few
v_call: TRBV28
cdr3_aa: CASSSGDGGYNEQFF
cdr3_nt: TGTGCCAGCAGTTCGGGGGACGGAGGCTACAATGAGCAGTTCTTC

d_call: -
j_call: TRBJ1-2
clone_size: -
v_call: TRBV6-5
cdr3_aa: CASSYYQSARENPGGYTF
cdr3_nt: TGTGCCAGCAGTTACTATCAGTCGGCCCGAGAGAACCCCGGAGGCTACACCTTC

d_call: -
j_call: TRBJ2-1
clone_size: many
v_call: TRBV11-2
cdr3_aa: CASSLGGETSYNEQFF
cdr3_nt: TGTGCCAGCAGCTTAGGTGGGGAAACTAGTTACAATGAGCAGTTCTTC

d_call: -
j_call: TRBJ2-1
clone_size: -
v_call: TRBV7-6
cdr3_aa: CASSPELDDYNEQFF
cdr3_nt: TGTGCCAGCAGCCCTGAACTAGACGATTACAATGAGCAGTTCTTC

d_call: -
j_call: TRBJ2-7
clone_size: -
v_call: TRBV20-1
cdr3_aa: CSTDLQLVSSYEQYF
cdr3_nt: TGCAGTACCGACCTACAACTCGTGAGCTCCTACGAGCAGTACTTC

d_call: -
j_call: TRBJ2-7
clone_size: few
v_call: TRBV29-1
cdr3_aa: CSVDQGLGSYEQYF
cdr3_nt: TGCAGCGTTGATCAGGGGTTGGGCTCCTACGAGCAGTACTTC